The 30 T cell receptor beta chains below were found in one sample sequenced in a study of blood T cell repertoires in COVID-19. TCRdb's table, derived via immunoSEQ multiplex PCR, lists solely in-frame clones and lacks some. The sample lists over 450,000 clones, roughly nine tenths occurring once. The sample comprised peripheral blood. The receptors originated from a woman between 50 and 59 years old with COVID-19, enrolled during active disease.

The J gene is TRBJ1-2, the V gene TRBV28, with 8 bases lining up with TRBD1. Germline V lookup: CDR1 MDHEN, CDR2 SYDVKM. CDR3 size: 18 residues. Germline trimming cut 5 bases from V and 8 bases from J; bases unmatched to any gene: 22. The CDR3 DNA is TGTGCCAGCAGTCCATCCTTGATTCGACAGGGGACCTCCAGGGGCTACACCTTC. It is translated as CASSPSLIRQGTSRGYTF.

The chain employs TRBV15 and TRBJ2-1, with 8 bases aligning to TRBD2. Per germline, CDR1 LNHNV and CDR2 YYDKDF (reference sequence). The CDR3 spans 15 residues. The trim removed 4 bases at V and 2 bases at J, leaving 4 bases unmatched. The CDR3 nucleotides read TGTGCCACCAGCAATAGCGGGGAACCCTACAATGAGCAGTTCTTC. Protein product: CATSNSGEPYNEQFF.

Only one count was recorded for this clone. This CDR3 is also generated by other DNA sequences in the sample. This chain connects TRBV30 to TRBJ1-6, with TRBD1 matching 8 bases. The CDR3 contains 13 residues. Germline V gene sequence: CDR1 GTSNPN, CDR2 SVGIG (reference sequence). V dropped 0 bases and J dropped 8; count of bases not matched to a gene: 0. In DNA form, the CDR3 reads TGTGCCTGGAGTGTACAGGGGGATTCACCCCTCCACTTT. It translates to CAWSVQGDSPLHF.

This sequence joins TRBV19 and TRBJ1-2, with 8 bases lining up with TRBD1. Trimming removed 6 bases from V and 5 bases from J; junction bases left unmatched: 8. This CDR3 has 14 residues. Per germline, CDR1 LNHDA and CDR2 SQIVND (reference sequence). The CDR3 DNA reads TGTGCCAGTAGCTCGGACAGGGATACTTATGGCTACACCTTC. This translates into CASSSDRDTYGYTF.

The CDR3 region is CAWSVPDRVDEQFF. The CDR3 DNA sequence: TGTGCCTGGAGTGTCCCGGACAGGGTTGATGAGCAGTTCTTC. The chain carries TRBV30 and TRBJ2-1; 8 bases fit TRBD1. The CDR3 consists of 14 residues. The germline CDR1 and CDR2 sequences are GTSNPN and SVGIG (reference sequence). V was pared by 0 bases and J by 8 bases, with 6 bases of the junction left unmatched.

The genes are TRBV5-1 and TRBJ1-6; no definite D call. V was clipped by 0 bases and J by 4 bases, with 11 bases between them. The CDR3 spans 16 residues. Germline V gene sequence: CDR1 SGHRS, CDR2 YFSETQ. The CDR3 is CASSLESGSYNSPLHF. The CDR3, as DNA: TGCGCCAGCAGCTTGGAGTCGGGGTCTTATAATTCACCCCTCCACTTT. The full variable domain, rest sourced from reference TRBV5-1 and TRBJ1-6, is KAGVTQTPRYLIKTRGQQVTLSCSPISGHRSVSWYQQTPGQGLQFLFEYFSETQRNKGNFPGRFSGRQFSNSRSEMNVSTLELGDSALYLCASSLESGSYNSPLHFGNGTRLTVT.

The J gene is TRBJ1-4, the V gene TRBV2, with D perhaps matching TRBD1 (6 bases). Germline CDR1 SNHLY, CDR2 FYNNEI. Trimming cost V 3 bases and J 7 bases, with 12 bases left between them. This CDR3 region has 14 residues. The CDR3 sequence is CASSDYRAGEKLFF. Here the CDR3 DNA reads TGTGCCAGCAGTGATTACAGGGCTGGTGAAAAACTGTTTTTT.

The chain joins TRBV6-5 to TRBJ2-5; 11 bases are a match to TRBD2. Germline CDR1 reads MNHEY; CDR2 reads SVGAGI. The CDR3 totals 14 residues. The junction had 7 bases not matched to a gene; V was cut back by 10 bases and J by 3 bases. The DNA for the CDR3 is TGTGCCACCAAGGTAGCGGGGGGGAAAGAGACCCAGTACTTC. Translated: CATKVAGGKETQYF.

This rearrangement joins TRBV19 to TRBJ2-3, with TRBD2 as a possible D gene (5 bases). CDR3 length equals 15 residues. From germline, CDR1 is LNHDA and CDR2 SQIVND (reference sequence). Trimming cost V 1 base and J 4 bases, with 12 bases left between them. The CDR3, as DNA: TGTGCCAGTAGTATAGGACTACCGGCCTCAGATACGCAGTATTTT. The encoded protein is CASSIGLPASDTQYF.

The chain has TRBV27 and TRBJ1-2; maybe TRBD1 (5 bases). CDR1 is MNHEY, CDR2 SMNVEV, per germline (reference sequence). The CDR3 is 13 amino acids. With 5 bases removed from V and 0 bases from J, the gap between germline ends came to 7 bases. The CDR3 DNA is TGTGCCAGCAGTCAGGGTTCTAACTATGGCTACACCTTC. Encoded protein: CASSQGSNYGYTF.

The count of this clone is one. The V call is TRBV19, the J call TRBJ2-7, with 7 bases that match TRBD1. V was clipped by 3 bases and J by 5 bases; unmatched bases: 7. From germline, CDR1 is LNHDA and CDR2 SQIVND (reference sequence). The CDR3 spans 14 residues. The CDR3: CASSIYTGVDEQYF. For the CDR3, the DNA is TGTGCCAGTAGTATTTACACAGGGGTAGACGAGCAGTACTTC.

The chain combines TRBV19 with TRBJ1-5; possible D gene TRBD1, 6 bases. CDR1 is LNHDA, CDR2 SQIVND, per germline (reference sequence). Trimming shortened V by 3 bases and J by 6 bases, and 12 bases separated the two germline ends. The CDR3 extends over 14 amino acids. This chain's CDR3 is CASSIQGSSQPQHF. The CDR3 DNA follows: TGTGCCAGTAGTATCCAGGGGTCCAGTCAGCCCCAGCATTTT.

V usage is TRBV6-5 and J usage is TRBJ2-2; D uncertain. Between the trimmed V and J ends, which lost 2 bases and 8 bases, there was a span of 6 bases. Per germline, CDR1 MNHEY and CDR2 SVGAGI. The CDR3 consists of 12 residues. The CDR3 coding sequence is TGTGCCAGCAGTTACCCACTTGGGGAGCTGTTTTTT. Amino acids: CASSYPLGELFF.

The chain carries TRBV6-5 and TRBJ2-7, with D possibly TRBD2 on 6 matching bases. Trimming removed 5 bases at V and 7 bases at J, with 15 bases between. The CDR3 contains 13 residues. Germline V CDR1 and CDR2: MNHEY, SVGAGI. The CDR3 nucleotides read TGTGCCAGCAGTCGAGGCACGGCGGGGGAGCAGTACTTC. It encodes CASSRGTAGEQYF.

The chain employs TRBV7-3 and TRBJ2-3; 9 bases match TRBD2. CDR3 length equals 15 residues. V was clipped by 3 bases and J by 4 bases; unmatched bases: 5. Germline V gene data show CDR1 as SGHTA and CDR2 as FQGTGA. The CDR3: CASSFSSGGPDTQYF. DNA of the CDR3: TGTGCCAGCAGCTTCAGTAGCGGGGGTCCAGATACGCAGTATTTT.

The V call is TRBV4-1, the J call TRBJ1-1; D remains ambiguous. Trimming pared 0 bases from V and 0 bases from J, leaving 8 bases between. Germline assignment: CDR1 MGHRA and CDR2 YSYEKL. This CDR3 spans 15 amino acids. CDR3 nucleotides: TGCGCCAGCAGCCAAGAATTCGGGTTGAACACTGAAGCTTTCTTT. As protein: CASSQEFGLNTEAFF.

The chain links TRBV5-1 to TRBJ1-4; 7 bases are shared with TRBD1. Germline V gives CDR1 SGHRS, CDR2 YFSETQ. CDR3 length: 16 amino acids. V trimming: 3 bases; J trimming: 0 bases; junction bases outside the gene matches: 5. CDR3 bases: TGCGCCAGCAGCTCAACAGGGGATACAACTAATGAAAAACTGTTTTTT. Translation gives CASSSTGDTTNEKLFF.

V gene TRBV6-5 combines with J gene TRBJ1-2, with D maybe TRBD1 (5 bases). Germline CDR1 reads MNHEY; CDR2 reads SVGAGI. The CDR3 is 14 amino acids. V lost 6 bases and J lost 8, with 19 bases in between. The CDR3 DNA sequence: TGTGCCAGCAGAGTCTCAGGGAGGGCGCGGGGCTACACCTTC. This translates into CASRVSGRARGYTF.

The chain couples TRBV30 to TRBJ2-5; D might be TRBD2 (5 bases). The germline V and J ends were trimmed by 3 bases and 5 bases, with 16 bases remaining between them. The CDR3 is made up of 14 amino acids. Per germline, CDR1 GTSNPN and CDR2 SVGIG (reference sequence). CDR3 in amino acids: CAWSPAEEWETQYF. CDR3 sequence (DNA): TGTGCCTGGAGCCCGGCGGAGGAGTGGGAGACCCAGTACTTC.

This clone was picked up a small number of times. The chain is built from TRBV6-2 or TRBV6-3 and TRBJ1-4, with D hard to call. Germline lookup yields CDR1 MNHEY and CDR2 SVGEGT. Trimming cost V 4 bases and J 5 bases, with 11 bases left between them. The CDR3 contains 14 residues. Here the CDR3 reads CASSWSLRNEKLFF. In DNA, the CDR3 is TGTGCCAGCAGTTGGTCGCTAAGAAATGAAAAACTGTTTTTT.

The CDR3 coding sequence is TGTGCCAGGCGGGGACCAAAGGGGGGGTCAATGAACACTGAAGCTTTCTTT. It specifies CARRGPKGGSMNTEAFF. The chain employs TRBV21-1 and TRBJ1-1. TRBV21-1 is annotated as a pseudogene. This CDR3 comprises 17 residues.

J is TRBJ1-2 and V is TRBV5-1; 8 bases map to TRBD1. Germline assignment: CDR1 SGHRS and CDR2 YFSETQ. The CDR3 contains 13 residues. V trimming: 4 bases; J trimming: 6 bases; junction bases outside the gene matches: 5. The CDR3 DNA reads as TGCGCCAGCAGCGAAGGACAGGGAAATGGCTACACCTTC. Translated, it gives CASSEGQGNGYTF.

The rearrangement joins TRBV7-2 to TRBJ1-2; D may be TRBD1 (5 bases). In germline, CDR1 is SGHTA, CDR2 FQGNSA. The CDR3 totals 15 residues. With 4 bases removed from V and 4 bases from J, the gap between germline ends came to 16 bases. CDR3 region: CASSYIPRGGYGYTF. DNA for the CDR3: TGTGCCAGCAGCTATATACCAAGGGGAGGCTATGGCTACACCTTC.

The CDR3 loop is CASSSHDLGGNQPQHF. The DNA for the CDR3 is TGTGCCAGCAGCTCCCACGACTTGGGGGGGAATCAGCCCCAGCATTTT. The rearrangement links TRBV27 to TRBJ1-5; TRBD1 is a possible D gene (5 bases). V shed 6 bases and J shed 4 bases, with 19 bases lying between them. The CDR3 length is 16 residues. Germline V CDR1 and CDR2: MNHEY, SMNVEV (reference sequence).

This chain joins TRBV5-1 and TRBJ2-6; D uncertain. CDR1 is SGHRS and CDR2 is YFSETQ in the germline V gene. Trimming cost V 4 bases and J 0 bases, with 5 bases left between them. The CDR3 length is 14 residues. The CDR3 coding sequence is TGCGCCAGCAGCCCTACCTCTGGGGCCAACGTCCTGACTTTC. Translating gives CASSPTSGANVLTF.

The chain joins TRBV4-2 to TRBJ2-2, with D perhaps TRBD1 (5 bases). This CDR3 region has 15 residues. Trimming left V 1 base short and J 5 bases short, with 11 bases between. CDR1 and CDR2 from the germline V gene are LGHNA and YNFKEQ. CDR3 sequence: CASSQGEGVTGELFF. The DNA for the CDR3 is TGTGCCAGCAGCCAAGGGGAAGGGGTTACCGGGGAGCTGTTTTTT.

The CDR3 DNA reads as TGTGCCAGCAGTCCCGGGGTGAGGGATGGCTACACCTTC. It specifies CASSPGVRDGYTF. The chain is built from TRBV28 and TRBJ1-2, with D uncertain. The V end lost 5 bases, the J end lost 6 bases, and 13 bases lay between the germline ends. Germline CDR1 and CDR2: MDHEN and SYDVKM. The CDR3 totals 13 residues.

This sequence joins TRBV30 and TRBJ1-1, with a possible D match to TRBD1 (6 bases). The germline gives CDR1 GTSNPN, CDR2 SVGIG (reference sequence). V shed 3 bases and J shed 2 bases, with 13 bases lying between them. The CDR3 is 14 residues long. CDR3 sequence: CAWSPGGANTEAFF. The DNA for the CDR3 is TGTGCCTGGAGCCCCGGGGGGGCCAACACTGAAGCTTTCTTT.

The CDR3 spells CASSVATVAGGQETQYF. CDR3 sequence (DNA): TGTGCCAGCAGCGTAGCTACGGTAGCGGGGGGCCAAGAGACCCAGTACTTC. The chain recombines TRBV9 with TRBJ2-5; 10 bases fit TRBD2. V lost 0 bases, J lost 1 base, and 6 bases stayed unmatched. CDR3 length: 17 residues. Per germline, CDR1 SGDLS and CDR2 YYNGEE.

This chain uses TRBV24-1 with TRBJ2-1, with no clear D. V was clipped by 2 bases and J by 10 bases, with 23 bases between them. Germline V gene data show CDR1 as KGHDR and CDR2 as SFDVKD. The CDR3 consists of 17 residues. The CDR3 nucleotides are TGTGCCACCAGTGATTCCCGGCTCGCGACATCAGTCAGGGAGCAGTTCTTC. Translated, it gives CATSDSRLATSVREQFF.